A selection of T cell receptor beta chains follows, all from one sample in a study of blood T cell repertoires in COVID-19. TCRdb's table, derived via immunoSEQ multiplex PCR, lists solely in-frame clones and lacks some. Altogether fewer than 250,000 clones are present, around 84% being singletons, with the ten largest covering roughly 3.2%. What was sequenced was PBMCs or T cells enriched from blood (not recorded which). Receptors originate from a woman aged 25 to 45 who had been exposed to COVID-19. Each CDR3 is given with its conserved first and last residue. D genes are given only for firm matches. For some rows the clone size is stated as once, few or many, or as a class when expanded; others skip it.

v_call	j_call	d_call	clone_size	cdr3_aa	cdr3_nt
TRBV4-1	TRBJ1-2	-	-	CASSQETRWPGENYGYTF	TGCGCCAGCAGCCAAGAAACTCGGTGGCCGGGGGAGAACTATGGCTACACCTTC
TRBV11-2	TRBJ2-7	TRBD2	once	CASRSLAGGPYEQYF	TGTGCCAGCAGATCCCTAGCGGGGGGGCCCTACGAGCAGTACTTC
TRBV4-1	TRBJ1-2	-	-	CASSQAHHGGSGGYTF	TGCGCCAGCAGCCAAGCACACCACGGGGGTTCGGGAGGCTACACCTTC
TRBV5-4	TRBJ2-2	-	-	CASSLVNPNTGELFF	TGTGCCAGCAGCTTGGTTAATCCGAACACCGGGGAGCTGTTTTTT
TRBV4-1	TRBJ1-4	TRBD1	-	CASSWDSPEGKLFF	TGCGCCAGCAGCTGGGACAGTCCTGAAGGGAAACTGTTTTTT
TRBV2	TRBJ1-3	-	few	CASKPAAGARGNTIYF	TGTGCCAGCAAGCCAGCGGCGGGGGCTAGGGGAAACACCATATATTTT
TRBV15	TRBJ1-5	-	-	CATRDIRLASQPQHF	TGTGCCACCAGGGACATCAGGCTTGCAAGTCAGCCCCAGCATTTT
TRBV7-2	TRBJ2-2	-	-	CASSLDGGLVRTGELFF	TGTGCCAGCAGCTTAGACGGGGGGCTGGTTAGAACCGGGGAGCTGTTTTTT
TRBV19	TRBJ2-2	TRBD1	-	CASSIQGVNTGELFF	TGTGCCAGTAGTATCCAGGGGGTGAACACCGGGGAGCTGTTTTTT
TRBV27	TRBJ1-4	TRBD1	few	CASRSAPQGGGEKLFF	TGTGCCAGCAGAAGCGCCCCCCAGGGGGGCGGTGAAAAACTGTTTTTT
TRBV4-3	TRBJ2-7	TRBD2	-	CASSGIGTSGLEQYF	TGCGCCAGCAGCGGGATAGGGACTAGCGGGCTCGAGCAGTACTTC
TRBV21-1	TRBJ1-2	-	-	CASSNNSGQYNGYTF	TGTGCCAGCAGCAATAACTCGGGACAGTATAATGGCTACACCTTC
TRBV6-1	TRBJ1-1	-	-	CASSEDSKDFF	TGTGCCAGCAGTGAAGACAGCAAAGATTTCTTT
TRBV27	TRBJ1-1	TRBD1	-	CASRNDRGEAFF	TGTGCCAGCAGAAACGACAGGGGGGAAGCTTTCTTT
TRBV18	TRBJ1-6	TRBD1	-	CASSPTGVNSPLHF	TGTGCCAGCTCACCCACAGGGGTTAATTCACCCCTCCACTTT
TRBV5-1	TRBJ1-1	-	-	CASSLTGTEAFF	TGCGCCAGCAGCTTGACGGGCACTGAAGCTTTCTTT
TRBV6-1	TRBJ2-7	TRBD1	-	CASSEALGTANRNHYF	TGTGCCAGCAGTGAAGCGCTAGGGACAGCCAACAGGAACCATTACTTC
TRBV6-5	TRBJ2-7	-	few	CASTRAPQAAVEYF	TGTGCCAGCACGAGGGCCCCGCAGGCGGCGGTCGAGTACTTC
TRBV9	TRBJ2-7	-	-	CASSVTGGRVLEQYF	TGTGCCAGCAGCGTAACCGGGGGTCGTGTTTTGGAGCAGTACTTC
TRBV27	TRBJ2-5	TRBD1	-	CASSLGQGPAGTQYF	TGTGCCAGCAGTTTGGGACAGGGGCCCGCTGGGACCCAGTACTTC
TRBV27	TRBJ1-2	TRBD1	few	CASSPTGTVYGYTF	TGTGCCAGCAGTCCCACTGGGACAGTCTATGGCTACACCTTC
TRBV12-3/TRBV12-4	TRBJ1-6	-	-	CASKGNSPLHF	TGTGCCAGCAAGGGGAATTCACCCCTCCACTTT
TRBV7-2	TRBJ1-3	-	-	CASRDTSTGNTIYF	TGTGCCAGTAGGGACACATCGACTGGAAACACCATATATTTT
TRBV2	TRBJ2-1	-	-	CASSEAPGVDNEQFF	TGTGCCAGCAGTGAAGCCCCAGGGGTGGACAATGAGCAGTTCTTC
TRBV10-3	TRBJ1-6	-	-	CAISGTGRAQSPLHF	TGTGCCATCAGTGGAACTGGGAGGGCCCAGTCACCCCTCCACTTT
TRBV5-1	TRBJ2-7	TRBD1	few	CASSFGQASSYEQYF	TGCGCCAGCAGCTTCGGACAGGCGAGCTCCTACGAGCAGTACTTC
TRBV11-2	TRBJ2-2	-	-	CASSSPDGGNTGELFF	TGTGCCAGCAGCTCTCCTGACGGAGGGAACACCGGGGAGCTGTTTTTT
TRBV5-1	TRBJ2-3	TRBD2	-	CASSLSGRATDTQYF	TGCGCCAGCAGCCTCAGCGGGAGAGCAACAGATACGCAGTATTTT
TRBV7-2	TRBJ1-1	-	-	CASSPRAGAIEAFF	TGTGCCAGCAGCCCGAGGGCAGGGGCGATTGAAGCTTTCTTT
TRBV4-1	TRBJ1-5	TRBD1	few	CASSHDRAGQPQHF	TGCGCCAGCAGCCATGACAGGGCAGGTCAGCCCCAGCATTTT
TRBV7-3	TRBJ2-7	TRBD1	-	CASSLNIVSGGYEQYF	TGTGCCAGCAGCTTAAATATCGTTTCAGGGGGATACGAGCAGTACTTC
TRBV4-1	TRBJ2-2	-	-	CASSPLGQGNTGELFF	TGCGCCAGCAGCCCCTTAGGCCAGGGGAACACCGGGGAGCTGTTTTTT
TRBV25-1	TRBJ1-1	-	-	CASSGTTEAFF	TGTGCCAGCAGTGGAACAACTGAAGCTTTCTTT
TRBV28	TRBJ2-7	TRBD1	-	CASRQETGEYEQYF	TGTGCCAGCAGGCAGGAGACAGGGGAGTACGAGCAGTACTTC
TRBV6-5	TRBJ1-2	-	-	CASGPPGGRDYGYTF	TGTGCCAGCGGACCCCCGGGTGGCAGGGACTATGGCTACACCTTC
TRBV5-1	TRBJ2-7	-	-	CASSFSPGVTYEQYF	TGCGCCAGCAGCTTTTCTCCAGGGGTGACCTACGAGCAGTACTTC
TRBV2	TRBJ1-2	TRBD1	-	CASTEPQGDRGLRGYTF	TGTGCCAGCACCGAGCCGCAGGGGGACAGGGGGCTGCGAGGCTACACCTTC
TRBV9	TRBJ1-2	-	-	CASSSGRAVGYTF	TGTGCCAGCAGCAGCGGCCGGGCGGTGGGCTACACCTTC